Below are 15 T cell receptor beta chains sequenced from a single sample in a study of T cell responses to AZD1222 COVID-19 vaccine. The method was immunoSEQ multiplex PCR; TCRdb's version includes in-frame clones alone and lacks a portion of them. The sample includes roughly 120,000 clones, approximately 85% seen only once; the top ten take roughly 1.6%. The sequencing here drew on peripheral blood, taken on day 0 of AZD1222 vaccination. The source of these receptors is an adult in good health.

The J gene is TRBJ2-1, the V gene TRBV6-1; maybe TRBD1 (6 bases). The germline V and J ends were trimmed by 1 base and 9 bases, with 10 bases remaining between them. CDR3 size: 13 residues. The V gene's germline CDR1 is MNHNS and CDR2 SASEGT. Here the CDR3 reads CASSEGYRAEQFF. The DNA of the CDR3 is TGTGCCAGCAGTGAAGGGTACAGGGCTGAGCAGTTCTTC.

The chain links TRBV4-1 to TRBJ1-2; D call uncertain. The CDR3 runs to 14 residues. V lost 2 bases, J lost 3 bases, and 10 bases lay in between. The germline V gene has CDR1 MGHRA and CDR2 YSYEKL. The CDR3 sequence is CASSQLRSHYGYTF. The CDR3 DNA reads TGCGCCAGCAGCCAACTGCGGAGCCACTATGGCTACACCTTC.

This clone was seen a handful of times. V usage is TRBV5-1 and J usage is TRBJ1-6, with D perhaps TRBD1 (5 bases). The CDR3 is 15 residues long. The germline gives CDR1 SGHRS, CDR2 YFSETQ. V lost 7 bases to trimming and J lost 7 bases, with 18 bases between them. CDR3 residues: CASGLGGMRNSPLHF. In nucleotides, the CDR3 is TGCGCCAGCGGCCTGGGGGGAATGAGGAATTCACCCCTCCACTTT.

The chain is built from TRBV7-9 and TRBJ2-2; no reliable D call. Trimming left V 0 bases short and J 7 bases short, with 9 bases between. Germline V gene data show CDR1 as SEHNR and CDR2 as FQNEAQ (reference sequence). The CDR3 runs to 14 residues. The CDR3 is CASSLARRVGELFF. The DNA for the CDR3 is TGTGCCAGCAGCTTAGCGCGGCGAGTCGGGGAGCTGTTTTTT.

The chain has TRBV7-9 and TRBJ2-1; 7 nucleotides align to TRBD2. The CDR3 contains 14 residues. Germline CDR1 reads SEHNR; CDR2 reads FQNEAQ (reference sequence). V trimming: 8 bases; J trimming: 2 bases; junction bases outside the gene matches: 6. The CDR3 here is CASQKREAYNEQFF. The CDR3 coding sequence is TGTGCCAGCCAAAAGCGGGAAGCCTACAATGAGCAGTTCTTC.

CDR3 amino acids: CASSSNPPGEQYF. CDR3 in DNA: TGTGCCAGCAGCTCAAACCCCCCTGGGGAGCAGTACTTC. The chain recombines TRBV7-2 with TRBJ2-7; no clear D. With 4 bases removed from V and 7 bases from J, the gap between germline ends came to 14 bases. CDR1 is SGHTA, CDR2 FQGNSA, per germline. This CDR3 comprises 13 residues.

This clone showed up just once. The rearrangement uses TRBV5-1 and TRBJ1-1, with TRBD1 identical over 8 bases. Germline CDR1 is SGHRS and CDR2 is YFSETQ. This CDR3 has 15 amino acids. V lost 5 bases, J lost 4 bases, and 10 bases stayed unmatched. The CDR3 DNA reads TGCGCCAGCAGAGACCAAGCAGGGGGCGCCACTGAAGCTTTCTTT. Translated: CASRDQAGGATEAFF.

The rearrangement links TRBV18 to TRBJ2-3; 7 nucleotides align to TRBD1. Trimming at V came to 3 bases and at J to 1 base, leaving 4 bases not matched to a gene. The CDR3 totals 15 residues. CDR1 is KGHSH and CDR2 is LQKENI in the germline V gene. The DNA for the CDR3 is TGTGCCAGCTCACCGTGGGGGACAGGCACAGATACGCAGTATTTT. Translation: CASSPWGTGTDTQYF.

This clone was recorded only once. This chain connects TRBV19 to TRBJ1-5, with D uncertain. The germline V gene has CDR1 LNHDA and CDR2 SQIVND (reference sequence). The CDR3 length is 15 residues. V shed 6 bases and J shed 1 base, with 13 bases lying between them. In DNA form, the CDR3 reads TGTGCCAGTAGCGTCGCGACTGGGAGCAATCAGCCCCAGCATTTT. This sequence encodes CASSVATGSNQPQHF.

The chain joins TRBV15 to TRBJ2-3; 8 nucleotides agree with TRBD2. Germline values: CDR1 LNHNV, CDR2 YYDKDF (reference sequence). CDR3 length: 19 amino acids. J gave up 0 bases and V 1 base, and 12 bases lay outside the gene matches. The CDR3 spells CATSRGDGGARGSTDTQYF. The CDR3 DNA is TGTGCCACCAGCAGAGGAGACGGGGGGGCCCGCGGTAGCACAGATACGCAGTATTTT.

The rearrangement links TRBV5-6 to TRBJ1-3, with D unresolved. This CDR3 comprises 15 residues. Trimming removed 2 bases from V and 0 bases from J, with 9 bases in between. Germline-derived CDR1 and CDR2 are SGHDT and YYEEEE. The DNA of the CDR3 is TGTGCCAGCAGCTTCGCCAGTAGCTCTGGAAACACCATATATTTT. This gives the protein CASSFASSSGNTIYF.

The V call is TRBV11-3, the J call TRBJ1-2, with a tentative D call TRBD1 (5 bases). CDR1 is SGHNT and CDR2 is YENEEA in the germline V gene. Trimming removed 4 bases from V and 2 bases from J, with 5 bases in between. The CDR3 is 12 amino acids. The CDR3 region has the DNA TGTGCCAGCAGCTGGGGGAACTATGGCTACACCTTC. Amino acid sequence: CASSWGNYGYTF.

This chain connects TRBV29-1 to TRBJ1-2; 7 nucleotides agree with TRBD1. The CDR3 runs 12 residues. Germline CDR1 and CDR2: SQVTM and ANQGSEA. V shed 1 base, J shed 7 bases, and the junction held 3 bases outside the gene matches. CDR3 residues: CSVEAAGGGYTF. The CDR3 DNA is TGCAGCGTTGAAGCGGCAGGGGGTGGCTACACCTTC.

The chain recombines TRBV5-5 with TRBJ2-6; either TRBD1 or TRBD2 may supply D (6 bases each). V lost 0 bases, J lost 4 bases, and 8 bases lay in between. Germline assignment: CDR1 SGHKS and CDR2 YYEKEE (reference sequence). The CDR3 has 15 amino acids. The CDR3 DNA is TGTGCCAGCAGCTTGGCGGGGGCCGGGGCCAACGTCCTGACTTTC. Protein: CASSLAGAGANVLTF.

This chain uses TRBV24-1 with TRBJ2-2, with D hard to call. CDR1 KGHDR and CDR2 SFDVKD come from the germline V gene. CDR3 length equals 12 residues. V was pared by 1 base and J by 7 bases, with 3 bases between. The CDR3 region has the DNA TGTGCCACCAGTGATTTTCTCGGGGAGCTGTTTTTT. Its translation is CATSDFLGELFF.